The subject of this entry is one T cell receptor (beta chain). The protocol was immunoSEQ multiplex PCR, while the TCRdb copy is restricted to in-frame clones and leaves out a portion. The sample carries roughly 100,000 clones, about nine tenths recorded once. This record belongs to a study of T cell changes during pregnancy in multiple sclerosis. The CDR3 totals 16 residues. V shed 5 bases and J shed 0 bases, with 16 bases lying between them. CDR1 is SGHVS, CDR2 FNYEAQ, per germline. The sequences come from peripheral blood, collected after pregnancy. The origin of this receptor is a female donor with multiple sclerosis, enrolled in a pregnancy study. The V gene is TRBV7-6, the J gene TRBJ2-5; D is perhaps TRBD2 (5 bases). CDR3 sequence (DNA): TGTGCCAGCAGCCAAAACGGGATCCGGTACCAAGAGACCCAGTACTTC. Its translation is CASSQNGIRYQETQYF.